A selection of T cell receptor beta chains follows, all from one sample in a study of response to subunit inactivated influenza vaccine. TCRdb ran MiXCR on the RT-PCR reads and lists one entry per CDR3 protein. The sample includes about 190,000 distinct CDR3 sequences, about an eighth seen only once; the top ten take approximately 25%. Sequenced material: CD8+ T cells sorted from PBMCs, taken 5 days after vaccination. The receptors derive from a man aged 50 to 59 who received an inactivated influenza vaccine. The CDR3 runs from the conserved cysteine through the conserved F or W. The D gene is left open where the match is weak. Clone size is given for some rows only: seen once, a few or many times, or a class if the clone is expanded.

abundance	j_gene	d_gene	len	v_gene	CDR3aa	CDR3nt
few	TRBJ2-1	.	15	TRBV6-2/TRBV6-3	CASSVGLATYNEQFF	TGTGCCAGCAGTGTGGGCCTAGCCACCTACAATGAGCAGTTCTTC
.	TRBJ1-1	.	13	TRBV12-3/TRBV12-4	CASSLAWDTEAFF	TGTGCCAGCAGTTTAGCTTGGGACACTGAAGCTTTCTTT
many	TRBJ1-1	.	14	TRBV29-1	CSVGYQGVNTEAFF	TGCAGCGTTGGATACCAGGGCGTGAACACTGAAGCTTTCTTT
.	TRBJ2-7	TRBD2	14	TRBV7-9	CASSSLAGGYEQYF	TGTGCCAGCAGCTCACTAGCGGGAGGCTACGAGCAGTACTTC
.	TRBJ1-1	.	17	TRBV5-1	CASSPEGNAKMNTEAFF	TGCGCCAGCAGCCCGGAAGGGAATGCTAAAATGAACACTGAAGCTTTCTTT
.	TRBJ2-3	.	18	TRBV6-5	CASSYFSGRGDSADTQYF	TGTGCCAGCAGTTACTTTTCGGGTAGGGGGGATAGCGCAGATACGCAGTATTTT
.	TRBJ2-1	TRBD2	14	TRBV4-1	CASSQGGGQREQFF	TGCGCCAGCAGCCAAGGGGGAGGGCAGCGTGAGCAGTTCTTC
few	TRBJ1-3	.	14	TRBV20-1	CSASALLGGNTIYF	TGCAGTGCTAGTGCTCTCTTGGGGGGAAACACCATATATTTT
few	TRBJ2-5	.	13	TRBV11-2	CASGRDGGETQYF	TGTGCGTCAGGACGGGATGGGGGAGAGACCCAGTACTTC
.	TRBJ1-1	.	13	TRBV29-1	CSVRFGGNTEAFF	TGCAGCGTTCGTTTCGGGGGGAACACTGAAGCTTTCTTT
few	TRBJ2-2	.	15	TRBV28	CASSQRQSNTGELFF	TGTGCCAGCAGTCAAAGACAGTCGAACACCGGGGAGCTGTTTTTT
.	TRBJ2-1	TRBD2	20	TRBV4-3	CASSQDGGLAGGQGYNEQFF	TGCGCCAGCAGCCAAGATGGGGGACTAGCGGGAGGGCAAGGCTACAATGAGCAGTTCTTC
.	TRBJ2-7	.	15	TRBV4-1	CASSQGTLVSYEQYF	TGCGCCAGCAGCCAAGGGACCCTGGTCTCCTACGAGCAGTACTTC
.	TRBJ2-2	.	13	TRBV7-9	CASSSLNTGELFF	TGTGCCAGCAGCTCCCTTAACACCGGGGAGCTGTTTTTT
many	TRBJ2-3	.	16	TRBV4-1	CASSQDRGEVTDTQYF	TGCGCCAGCAGCCAAGATCGCGGGGAAGTCACAGATACGCAGTATTTT
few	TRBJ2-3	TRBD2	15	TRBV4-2	CASSRTSGGVDTQYF	TGTGCCAGCAGCCGGACTAGCGGGGGGGTGGATACGCAGTATTTT
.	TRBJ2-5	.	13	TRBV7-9	CASSSLLYETQYF	TGTGCCAGCAGCTCTCTCCTTTACGAGACCCAGTACTTC
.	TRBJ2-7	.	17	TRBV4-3	CASSPNSGWTGRDEQYF	TGCGCCAGCAGCCCGAATTCGGGCTGGACGGGGCGGGACGAGCAGTACTTC
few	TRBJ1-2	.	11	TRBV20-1	CSARWGYGYTF	TGCAGTGCTAGATGGGGGTATGGCTACACCTTC
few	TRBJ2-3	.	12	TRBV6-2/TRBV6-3	CASSPLSDTQYF	TGTGCCAGCAGCCCCCTCTCAGATACGCAGTATTTT
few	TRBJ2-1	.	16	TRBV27	CASSKNGFPAYNEQFF	TGTGCCAGCAGTAAAAATGGCTTCCCGGCCTACAATGAGCAGTTCTTC
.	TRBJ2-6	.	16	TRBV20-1	CCARDLANSGANVLTF	TGCTGTGCTAGAGATCTAGCCAACTCTGGGGCCAACGTCCTGACTTTC
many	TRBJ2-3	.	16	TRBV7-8	CASSLSESTSTDTQYF	TGTGCCAGCAGCTTAAGCGAGTCTACTAGCACAGATACGCAGTATTTT
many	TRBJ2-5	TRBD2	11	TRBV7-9	CAVLALETQYF	TGTGCCGTACTAGCGCTGGAGACCCAGTACTTC
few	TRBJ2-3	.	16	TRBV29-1	CSVERGVASLTDTQYF	TGCAGCGTTGAGCGAGGGGTGGCTAGCCTCACAGATACGCAGTATTTT
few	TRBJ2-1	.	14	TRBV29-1	CSDRDPPGLNEQFF	TGCAGCGACCGGGACCCCCCGGGCCTCAATGAGCAGTTCTTC
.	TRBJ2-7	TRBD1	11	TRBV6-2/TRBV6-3	CASSYGTDQYF	TGTGCCAGCAGTTACGGGACAGATCAGTACTTC
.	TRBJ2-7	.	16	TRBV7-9	CASSPPVGGRSHEQYF	TGTGCCAGCAGCCCTCCAGTGGGGGGGCGCTCCCACGAGCAGTACTTC
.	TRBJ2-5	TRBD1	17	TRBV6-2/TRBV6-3	CASSYAPGRGLEKTQYF	TGTGCCAGCAGTTACGCCCCTGGCAGGGGGCTGGAGAAGACCCAGTACTTC
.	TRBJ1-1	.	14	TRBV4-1	CASSQGGGGSEAFF	TGCGCCAGCAGCCAAGGAGGAGGAGGATCTGAAGCTTTCTTT
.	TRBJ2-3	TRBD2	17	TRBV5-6	CASSGTSGSSDTDTQYF	TGTGCCAGCAGCGGGACTAGCGGGAGTTCGGACACAGATACGCAGTATTTT
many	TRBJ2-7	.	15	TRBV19	CASRPEAGDSREQYF	TGTGCCAGTAGGCCCGAGGCTGGGGACTCTAGGGAGCAGTACTTC
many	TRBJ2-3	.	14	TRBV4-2	CASSQGSGWDTQYF	TGTGCCAGCAGCCAAGGGTCCGGGTGGGATACGCAGTATTTT
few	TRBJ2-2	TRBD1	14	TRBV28	CASLPTGETGELFF	TGTGCCAGTTTACCGACAGGGGAAACCGGGGAGCTGTTTTTT
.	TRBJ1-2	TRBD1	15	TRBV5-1	CASSLYLTGDYGYTF	TGCGCCAGCAGCTTATATCTGACAGGGGACTATGGCTACACCTTC
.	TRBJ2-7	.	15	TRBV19	CASSIGGLGAYEQYF	TGTGCCAGTAGTATAGGCGGACTGGGAGCCTACGAGCAGTACTTC
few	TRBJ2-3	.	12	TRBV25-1	CASSGQADTQYF	TGTGCCAGCAGTGGACAAGCTGATACGCAGTATTTT
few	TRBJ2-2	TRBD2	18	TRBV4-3	CASSQAASGGRGTGELFF	TGCGCCAGCAGCCAAGCGGCTAGCGGGGGCCGCGGCACCGGGGAGCTGTTTTTT
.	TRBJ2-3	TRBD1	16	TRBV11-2	CASSLIGTGTTDTQYF	TGTGCCAGCAGCTTAATCGGGACAGGGACTACAGATACGCAGTATTTT
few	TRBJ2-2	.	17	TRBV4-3	CASSPKIGHVYTGELFF	TGCGCCAGCAGCCCTAAGATCGGTCATGTATACACCGGGGAGCTGTTTTTT
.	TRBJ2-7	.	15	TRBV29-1	CSVERPDREDYEQYF	TGCAGCGTTGAACGGCCCGACAGGGAGGACTACGAGCAGTACTTC
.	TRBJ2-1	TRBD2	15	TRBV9	CASSVVAGGEIEQFF	TGTGCCAGCAGCGTAGTAGCGGGAGGGGAGATTGAGCAGTTCTTC
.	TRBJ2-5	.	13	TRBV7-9	CASSLVNQETQYF	TGTGCCAGCAGCTTAGTAAACCAAGAGACCCAGTACTTC
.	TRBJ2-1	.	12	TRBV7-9	CASSLGFNEQFF	TGTGCCAGCAGCTTAGGTTTCAATGAGCAGTTCTTC
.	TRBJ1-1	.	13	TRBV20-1	CSADIRVGTEAFF	TGCAGTGCTGACATCAGGGTAGGAACTGAAGCTTTCTTT
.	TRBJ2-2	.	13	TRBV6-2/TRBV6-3	CASSYSWVGELFF	TGTGCCAGCAGTTACTCTTGGGTCGGGGAGCTGTTTTTT
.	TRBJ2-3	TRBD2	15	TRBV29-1	CSVEAVAGGRDTQYF	TGCAGCGTTGAAGCCGTGGCGGGAGGGCGGGATACGCAGTATTTT
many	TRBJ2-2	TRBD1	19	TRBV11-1	CASSHNQMTGTGSTGELFF	TGTGCCAGCAGCCATAACCAAATGACCGGGACAGGGAGCACCGGGGAGCTGTTTTTT
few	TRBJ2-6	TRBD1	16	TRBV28	CASSFTGGAGANVLTF	TGTGCCAGCAGTTTTACAGGGGGCGCTGGGGCCAACGTCCTGACTTTC
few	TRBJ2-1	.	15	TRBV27	CASSLMAYPYNEQFF	TGTGCCAGCAGTTTAATGGCATACCCCTACAATGAGCAGTTCTTC
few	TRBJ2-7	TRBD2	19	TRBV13	CASSIIAGAPHLSSYEQYF	TGTGCCAGCAGCATAATCGCGGGAGCACCACATCTTAGCTCCTACGAGCAGTACTTC